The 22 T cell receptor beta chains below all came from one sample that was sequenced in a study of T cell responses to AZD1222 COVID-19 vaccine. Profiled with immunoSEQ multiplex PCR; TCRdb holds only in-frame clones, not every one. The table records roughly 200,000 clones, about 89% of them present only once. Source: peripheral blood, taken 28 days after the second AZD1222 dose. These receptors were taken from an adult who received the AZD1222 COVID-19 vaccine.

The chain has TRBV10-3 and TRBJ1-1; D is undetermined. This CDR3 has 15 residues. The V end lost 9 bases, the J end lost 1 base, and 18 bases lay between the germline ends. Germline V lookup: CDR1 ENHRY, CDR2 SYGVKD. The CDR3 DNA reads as TGTGCCATTACTGACCCGCTCCGGGGGAACACTGAAGCTTTCTTT. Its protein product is CAITDPLRGNTEAFF.

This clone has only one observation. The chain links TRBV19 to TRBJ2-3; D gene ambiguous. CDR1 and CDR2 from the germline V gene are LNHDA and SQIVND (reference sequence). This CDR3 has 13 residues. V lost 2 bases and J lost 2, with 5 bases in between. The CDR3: CASSIPPTDTQYF. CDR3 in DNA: TGTGCCAGTAGTATACCGCCCACAGATACGCAGTATTTT.

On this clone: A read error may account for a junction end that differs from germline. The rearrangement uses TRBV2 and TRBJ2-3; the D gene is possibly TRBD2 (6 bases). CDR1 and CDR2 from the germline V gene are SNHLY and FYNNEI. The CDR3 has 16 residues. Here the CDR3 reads CASREGLYDGGDTQYF. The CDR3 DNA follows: TGTGCCAGCAGGGAAGGACTATACGACGGGGGAGATACGCAGTATTTT.

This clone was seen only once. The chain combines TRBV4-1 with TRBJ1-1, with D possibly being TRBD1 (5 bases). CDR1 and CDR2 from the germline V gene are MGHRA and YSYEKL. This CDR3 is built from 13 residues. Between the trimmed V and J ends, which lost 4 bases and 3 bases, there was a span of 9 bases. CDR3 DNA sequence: TGCGCCAGCAGCCGTCTCAGGGACACTGAAGCTTTCTTT. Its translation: CASSRLRDTEAFF.

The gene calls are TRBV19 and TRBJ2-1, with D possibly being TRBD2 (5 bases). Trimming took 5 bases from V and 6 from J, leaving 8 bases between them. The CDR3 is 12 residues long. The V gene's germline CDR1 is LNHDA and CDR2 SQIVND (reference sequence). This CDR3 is CASSSGINEQFF. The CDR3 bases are TGTGCCAGTAGTTCCGGGATCAATGAGCAGTTCTTC.

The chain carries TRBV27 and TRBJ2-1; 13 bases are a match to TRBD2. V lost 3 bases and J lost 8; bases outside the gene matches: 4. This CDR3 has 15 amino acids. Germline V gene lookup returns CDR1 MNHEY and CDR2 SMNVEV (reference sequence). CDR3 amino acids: CASSFGTSGTDEQFF. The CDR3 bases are TGTGCCAGCAGTTTCGGGACTAGCGGGACAGATGAGCAGTTCTTC.

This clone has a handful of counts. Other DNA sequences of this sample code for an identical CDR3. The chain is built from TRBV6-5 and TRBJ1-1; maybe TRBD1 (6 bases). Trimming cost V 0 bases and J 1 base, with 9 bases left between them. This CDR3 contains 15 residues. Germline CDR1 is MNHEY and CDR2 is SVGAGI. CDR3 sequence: CASSYSGGRNTEAFF. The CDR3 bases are TGTGCCAGCAGTTACTCGGGGGGCCGGAACACTGAAGCTTTCTTT.

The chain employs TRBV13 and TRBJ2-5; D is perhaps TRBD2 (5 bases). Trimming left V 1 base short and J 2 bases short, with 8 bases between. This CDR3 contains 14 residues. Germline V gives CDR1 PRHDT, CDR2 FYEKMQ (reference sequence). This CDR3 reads CASSLVGVQETQYF. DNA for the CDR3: TGTGCCAGCAGCTTAGTCGGGGTTCAAGAGACCCAGTACTTC. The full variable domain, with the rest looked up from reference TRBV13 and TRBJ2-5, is AAGVIQSPRHLIKEKRETATLKCYPIPRHDTVYWYQQGPGQDPQFLISFYEKMQSDKGSIPDRFSAQQFSDYHSELNMSSLELGDSALYFCASSLVGVQETQYFGPGTRLLVL.

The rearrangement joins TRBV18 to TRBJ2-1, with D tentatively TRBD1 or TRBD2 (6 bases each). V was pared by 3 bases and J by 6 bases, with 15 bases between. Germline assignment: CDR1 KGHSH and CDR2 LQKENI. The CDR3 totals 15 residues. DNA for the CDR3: TGTGCCAGCTCACCGATTGGGGGGCCTGGCAATGAGCAGTTCTTC. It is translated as CASSPIGGPGNEQFF. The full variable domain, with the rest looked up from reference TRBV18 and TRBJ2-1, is NAGVMQNPRHLVRRRGQEARLRCSPMKGHSHVYWYRQLPEEGLKFMVYLQKENIIDESGMPKERFSAEFPKEGPSILRIQQVVRGDSAAYFCASSPIGGPGNEQFFGPGTRLTVL.

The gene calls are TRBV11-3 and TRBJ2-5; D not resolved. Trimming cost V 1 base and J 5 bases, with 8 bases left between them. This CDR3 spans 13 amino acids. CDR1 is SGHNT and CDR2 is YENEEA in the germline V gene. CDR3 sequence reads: CASSLGIGETQYF. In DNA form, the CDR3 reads TGTGCCAGCAGCTTAGGAATCGGGGAGACCCAGTACTTC.

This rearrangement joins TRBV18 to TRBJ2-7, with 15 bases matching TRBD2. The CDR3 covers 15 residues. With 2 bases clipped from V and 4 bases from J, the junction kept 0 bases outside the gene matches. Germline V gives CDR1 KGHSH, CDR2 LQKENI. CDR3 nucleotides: TGTGCCAGCTCACCAGGGACTAGCGGGAGGTACGAGCAGTACTTC. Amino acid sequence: CASSPGTSGRYEQYF.

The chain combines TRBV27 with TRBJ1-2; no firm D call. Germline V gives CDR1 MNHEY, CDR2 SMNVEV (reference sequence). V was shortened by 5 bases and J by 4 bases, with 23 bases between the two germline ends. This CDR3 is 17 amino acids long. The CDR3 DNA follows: TGTGCCAGCAGTCCATCCATACGACGGACGGAGACCTATGGCTACACCTTC. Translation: CASSPSIRRTETYGYTF.

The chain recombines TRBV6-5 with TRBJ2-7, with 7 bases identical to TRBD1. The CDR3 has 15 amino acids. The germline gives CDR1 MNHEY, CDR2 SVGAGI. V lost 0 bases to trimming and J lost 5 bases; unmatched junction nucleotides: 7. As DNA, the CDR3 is TGTGCCAGCAGTTACTCGCCGGGACAGCGGCACGAGCAGTACTTC. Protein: CASSYSPGQRHEQYF.

Written as DNA, the CDR3 is TGTGCCAGCAGTTTGTCGGGATCCCATCAGCCCCAGCATTTT. Protein: CASSLSGSHQPQHF. The rearrangement uses TRBV27 and TRBJ1-5; no clear D. V lost 3 bases and J 5 bases, leaving 11 bases between the germline ends. CDR3 size: 14 residues. Per the germline V gene, CDR1 is MNHEY and CDR2 is SMNVEV (reference sequence).

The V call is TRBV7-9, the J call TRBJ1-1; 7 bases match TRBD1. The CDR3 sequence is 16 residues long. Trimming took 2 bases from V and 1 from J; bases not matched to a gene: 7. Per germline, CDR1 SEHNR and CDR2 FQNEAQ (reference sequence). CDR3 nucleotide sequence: TGTGCCAGCAGCTTATCGAGGGGGCTGGGGAACACTGAAGCTTTCTTT. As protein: CASSLSRGLGNTEAFF. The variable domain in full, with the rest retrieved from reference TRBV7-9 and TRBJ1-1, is DTGVSQNPRHKITKRGQNVTFRCDPISEHNRLYWYRQTLGQGPEFLTYFQNEAQLEKSRLLSDRFSAERPKGSFSTLEIQRTEQGDSAMYLCASSLSRGLGNTEAFFGQGTRLTVV.

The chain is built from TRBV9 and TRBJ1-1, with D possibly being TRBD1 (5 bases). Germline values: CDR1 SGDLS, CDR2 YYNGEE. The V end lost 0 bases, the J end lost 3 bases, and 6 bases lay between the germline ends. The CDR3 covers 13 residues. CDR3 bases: TGTGCCAGCAGCGTAGGGGGGTACACTGAAGCTTTCTTT. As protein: CASSVGGYTEAFF.

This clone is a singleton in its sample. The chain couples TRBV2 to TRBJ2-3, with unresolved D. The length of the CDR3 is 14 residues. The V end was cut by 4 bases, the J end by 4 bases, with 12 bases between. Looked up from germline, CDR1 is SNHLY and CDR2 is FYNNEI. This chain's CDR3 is CASSVNTWADTQYF. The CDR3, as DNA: TGTGCCAGCAGTGTGAATACTTGGGCAGATACGCAGTATTTT.

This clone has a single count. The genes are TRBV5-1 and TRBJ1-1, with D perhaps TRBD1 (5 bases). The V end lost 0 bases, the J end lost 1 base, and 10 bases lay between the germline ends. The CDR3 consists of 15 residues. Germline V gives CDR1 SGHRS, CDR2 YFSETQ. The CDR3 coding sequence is TGCGCCAGCAGCTTGGCGGCAGGGTGGAACACTGAAGCTTTCTTT. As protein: CASSLAAGWNTEAFF.

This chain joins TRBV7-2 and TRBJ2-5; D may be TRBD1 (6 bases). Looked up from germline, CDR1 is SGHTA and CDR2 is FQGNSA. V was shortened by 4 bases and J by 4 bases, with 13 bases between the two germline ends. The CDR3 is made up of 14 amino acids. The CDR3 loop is CASSSDRRGETQYF. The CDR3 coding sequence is TGTGCCAGCAGCTCGGACAGAAGAGGAGAGACCCAGTACTTC.

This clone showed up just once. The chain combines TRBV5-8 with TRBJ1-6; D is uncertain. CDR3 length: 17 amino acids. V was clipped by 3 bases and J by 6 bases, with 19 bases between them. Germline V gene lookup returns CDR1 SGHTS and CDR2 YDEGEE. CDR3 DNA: TGTGCCAGCAGCTACCGTCGGAGCTACGAGGGTAATTCACCCCTCCACTTT. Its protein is CASSYRRSYEGNSPLHF. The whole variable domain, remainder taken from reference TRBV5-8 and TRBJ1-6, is EAGVTQSPTHLIKTRGQQATLRCSPISGHTSVYWYQQALGLGLQFLLWYDEGEERNRGNFPPRFSGRQFPNYSSELNVNALELEDSALYLCASSYRRSYEGNSPLHFGNGTRLTVT.

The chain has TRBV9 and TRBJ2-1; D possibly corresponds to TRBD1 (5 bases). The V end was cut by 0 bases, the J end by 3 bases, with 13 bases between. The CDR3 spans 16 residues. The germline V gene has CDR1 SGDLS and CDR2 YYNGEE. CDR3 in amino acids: CASSVAISGNYNEQFF. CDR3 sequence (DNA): TGTGCCAGCAGCGTAGCTATCTCAGGGAACTACAATGAGCAGTTCTTC.

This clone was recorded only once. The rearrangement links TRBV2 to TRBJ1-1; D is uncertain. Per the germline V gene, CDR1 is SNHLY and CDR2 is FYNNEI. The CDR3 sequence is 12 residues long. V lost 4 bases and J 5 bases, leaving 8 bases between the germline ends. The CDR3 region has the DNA TGTGCCAGCAGTGCTGGGTGGACTGAAGCTTTCTTT. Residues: CASSAGWTEAFF.